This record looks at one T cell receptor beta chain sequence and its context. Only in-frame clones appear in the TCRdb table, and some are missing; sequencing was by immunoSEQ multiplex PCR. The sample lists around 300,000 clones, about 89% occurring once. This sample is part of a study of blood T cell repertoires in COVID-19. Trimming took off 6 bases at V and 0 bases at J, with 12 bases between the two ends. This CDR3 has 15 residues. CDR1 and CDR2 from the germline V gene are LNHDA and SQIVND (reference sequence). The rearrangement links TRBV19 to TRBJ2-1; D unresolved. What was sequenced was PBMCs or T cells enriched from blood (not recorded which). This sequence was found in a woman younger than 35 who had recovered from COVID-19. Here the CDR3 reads CASSLGRSSYNEQFF. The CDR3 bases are TGTGCCAGTAGCCTTGGAAGGAGCTCCTACAATGAGCAGTTCTTC.